Detailed here is one TCR beta chain. The antigen is unknown. The record originates from a study of shared clonotypes between healthy human individuals. Notes on the study in general: As a rule, naive subsets had a larger estimated richness than memory subsets.

V lost 7 bases and J lost 4; bases outside the gene matches: 13. Germline CDR1 SQVTM, CDR2 ANQGSEA. The CDR3 consists of 15 residues. Naive CD8 cells lacked CD45RO and underwent positive selection for CCR7, leaving out terminally differentiated effector memory CD45RA+ cells. Each PCR replicate from the sorted subsets contained 150 to 250 ng DNA, which is 25,000 to 30,000 T cell genomes. TCRdb keeps only in-frame clones here, not all; method: immunoSEQ multiplex PCR. The profile shows hundreds of thousands of clones, about 97% of them singletons. The J gene is TRBJ2-1, the V gene TRBV29-1; TRBD2 matches 7 bases. The sequencing sample was made of naive CD8+ T cells sorted from blood. The clonotype originates from a young man in good health. This CDR3 reads CSAPVLAGEYNEQFF. For the CDR3, the DNA is TGCAGCGCCCCGGTTCTGGCGGGAGAATACAATGAGCAGTTCTTC.